Following are 23 T cell receptor beta chains from one sample sequenced in a study of shared clonotypes between healthy human individuals (dated by TCRdb to the early 2020s). Library generation was performed with the immunoSEQ multiplex PCR assay. Here the immuneACCESS table is served through TCRdb, limited to in-frame sequences with V and J called. Missing clones are a known gap in these copies; in checked studies unresolved V genes cover under half, and the rest lacks a known reason. The sample records under 2.5 million clones, approximately 90% of which are singletons. The ten biggest clones cover approximately 0.4% of the sample. The specimen sequenced was naive CD4+ T cells from PBMCs. The sample's cell subset or site, from its label and the paper: CD45RA+ positively selected. The receptors come from a man younger than 35 in good health. Some clones in this sample may be carry-over from other donors' samples.

This clone appeared once. The chain has TRBV27 and TRBJ1-1, with TRBD1 matching over 7 bases. Trimming cost V 8 bases and J 7 bases; bases outside gene matches: 10. Germline V lookup: CDR1 MNHEY, CDR2 SMNVEV (reference sequence). The CDR3 length is 13 residues. DNA of the CDR3: TGTGCCAGCCCCCAGACAGGGAGGAATGAAGCTTTCTTT. The encoded protein is CASPQTGRNEAFF.

V gene TRBV15 combines with J gene TRBJ2-2; 12 nucleotides agree with TRBD1. The germline CDR1 and CDR2 sequences are LNHNV and YYDKDF (reference sequence). This CDR3 comprises 17 residues. V lost 5 bases to trimming and J lost 6 bases; unmatched junction nucleotides: 10. The CDR3: CATSGGQGARGAGELFF. CDR3 nucleotides: TGTGCCACCAGCGGGGGACAGGGGGCGCGAGGGGCCGGGGAGCTGTTTTTT. Drawing the rest from reference TRBV15 and TRBJ2-2, the complete variable domain is DAMVIQNPRYQVTQFGKPVTLSCSQTLNHNVMYWYQQKSSQAPKLLFHYYDKDFNNEADTPDNFQSRRPNTSFCFLDIRSPGLGDTAMYLCATSGGQGARGAGELFFGEGSRLTVL.

The J gene is TRBJ2-7, the V gene TRBV11-2; D gene unclear. The CDR3 extends over 13 amino acids. The V gene's germline CDR1 is SGHAT and CDR2 FQNNGV. The V end was cut by 2 bases, the J end by 4 bases, with 9 bases between. CDR3 sequence reads: CASSLSQKYEQYF. CDR3 in DNA: TGTGCCAGCAGCTTAAGCCAAAAATACGAGCAGTACTTC.

This clone was seen just once. Additional DNA sequences in this sample encode the identical CDR3. Here the CDR3 DNA reads TGTGCCAGCAGTGAACTTACTGAAGCTTTCTTT. Its translation is CASSELTEAFF. V gene TRBV6-1 combines with J gene TRBJ1-1; D unresolved. Germline CDR1 reads MNHNS; CDR2 reads SASEGT. CDR3 length: 11 residues. Trimming left V 2 bases short and J 5 bases short, with 3 bases between.

This clone appeared a single time. Given the absence of the conserved phenylalanine or tryptophan at the CDR3 end, a read error is likely. The DNA is omitted, as the CDR3 cannot be located on it reliably, and the CDR3 follows TCRdb's listing. The chain employs TRBV4-3 and TRBJ2-6; the table's D gene call, TRBD2, was not cross checked with the DNA. Germline CDR1 is LGHNA and CDR2 is YSLEER. Including both end residues, the CDR3 is 13 amino acids long. The CDR3 loop reads CASSQDPSDRLAG.

V is TRBV30 and J is TRBJ2-3; no reliable D call. Germline lookup yields CDR1 GTSNPN and CDR2 SVGIG (reference sequence). Trimming took 0 bases from V and 1 from J, leaving 5 bases between them. This CDR3 comprises 13 residues. The CDR3 spells CAWSVPGTDTQYF. Here the CDR3 DNA reads TGTGCCTGGAGTGTACCAGGCACAGATACGCAGTATTTT. Variable domain in full (rest from reference TRBV30 and TRBJ2-3): SQTIHQWPATLVQPVGSPLSLECTVEGTSNPNLYWYRQAAGRGLQLLFYSVGIGQISSEVPQNLSASRPQDRQFILSSKKLLLSDSGFYLCAWSVPGTDTQYFGPGTRLTVL.

The chain carries TRBV30 and TRBJ2-5, with 12 bases identical to TRBD2. The CDR3 length is 14 residues. Germline CDR1 reads GTSNPN; CDR2 reads SVGIG (reference sequence). V gave up 3 bases and J gave up 6 bases; unmatched junction bases: 5. Written as DNA, the CDR3 is TGTGCCTGGAGCGAGGGACTAGCGGGCCAGACCCAGTACTTC. It codes for CAWSEGLAGQTQYF.

The chain carries TRBV7-3 and TRBJ2-2, with TRBD2 identical over 8 bases. Germline V gives CDR1 SGHTA, CDR2 FQGTGA. With 1 base clipped from V and 6 bases from J, the junction kept 4 bases outside the gene matches. The CDR3 length is 15 residues. This CDR3 reads CASSLIGLASGELFF. The CDR3 nucleotides are TGTGCCAGCAGCTTAATAGGACTAGCCTCCGGGGAGCTGTTTTTT.

The V call is TRBV5-1, the J call TRBJ2-7; D gene uncertain. This CDR3 is 12 amino acids long. Germline CDR1 is SGHRS and CDR2 is YFSETQ. Trimming stripped 0 bases from V and 6 bases from J, with 7 bases between. This chain's CDR3 is CASSLEFTEQYF. The CDR3 region has the DNA TGCGCCAGCAGCTTGGAATTCACCGAGCAGTACTTC.

This chain joins TRBV6-1 and TRBJ1-2; 9 bases are a match to TRBD1. Germline lookup yields CDR1 MNHNS and CDR2 SASEGT. The CDR3 spans 14 residues. V shed 1 base and J 8 bases; nucleotides not matched to a gene: 5. The CDR3 here is CASSEVLQGAGYTF. The CDR3 DNA is TGTGCCAGCAGTGAAGTGTTACAGGGGGCCGGCTACACCTTC.

This clone was seen once. Other DNA sequences in the sample encode the same CDR3. The J gene is TRBJ2-7, the V gene TRBV30, with 9 positions matching TRBD2. V shed 0 bases, J shed 3 bases, and the junction held 3 bases outside the gene matches. This CDR3 is 14 amino acids long. The germline CDR1 and CDR2 sequences are GTSNPN and SVGIG (reference sequence). CDR3 sequence (DNA): TGTGCCTGGAGTGTACAAGCGGGAGGCTACGAGCAGTACTTC. Its protein is CAWSVQAGGYEQYF.

The rearrangement links TRBV19 to TRBJ2-1, with D maybe TRBD2 (5 bases). Trimming removed 6 bases at V and 2 bases at J, with 17 bases between. The CDR3 spans 16 residues. CDR1 is LNHDA and CDR2 is SQIVND in the germline V gene (reference sequence). CDR3 DNA: TGTGCCAGTAGGCCCCAGTTAGCGAGCCCCTACAATGAGCAGTTCTTC. It codes for CASRPQLASPYNEQFF.

For the CDR3, the DNA is TGTGCCAGCAGCCGTCCGCCCGCCGCCTATTTT. This sequence encodes CASSRPPAAYF. The chain employs TRBV27 and TRBJ2-3; D unclear. Trimming pared 6 bases from V and 15 bases from J, leaving 16 bases between. CDR3 length equals 11 residues. From germline, CDR1 is MNHEY and CDR2 SMNVEV (reference sequence).

This chain links TRBV18 with TRBJ2-3, with 7 bases matching TRBD2. Per germline, CDR1 KGHSH and CDR2 LQKENI. The CDR3 is made up of 16 amino acids. V lost 6 bases to trimming and J lost 7 bases; unmatched junction nucleotides: 16. This CDR3 reads CASSLTGGSTLHTQYF. In DNA, the CDR3 is TGTGCCAGCTCGCTAACCGGGGGGAGCACACTACATACGCAGTATTTT.

This sequence joins TRBV5-1 and TRBJ2-2; unclear D gene. The CDR3 totals 15 residues. The germline CDR1 and CDR2 sequences are SGHRS and YFSETQ. The V end lost 4 bases, the J end lost 2 bases, and 12 bases lay between the germline ends. CDR3 sequence: CASSVVVSNTGELFF. The CDR3 DNA is TGCGCCAGCAGCGTCGTGGTGTCCAACACCGGGGAGCTGTTTTTT. Complete variable domain (other parts from reference TRBV5-1 and TRBJ2-2): KAGVTQTPRYLIKTRGQQVTLSCSPISGHRSVSWYQQTPGQGLQFLFEYFSETQRNKGNFPGRFSGRQFSNSRSEMNVSTLELGDSALYLCASSVVVSNTGELFFGEGSRLTVL.

CDR3 sequence (DNA): TGTGCCAGCAGCTTAGCGCCGACTAGCGGGAGGGGAAACATTCAGTACTTC. Amino acids: CASSLAPTSGRGNIQYF. This chain connects TRBV7-9 to TRBJ2-4, with 14 bases matching TRBD2. CDR3 size: 17 residues. Germline V gene sequence: CDR1 SEHNR, CDR2 FQNEAQ (reference sequence). V lost 0 bases to trimming and J lost 6 bases; unmatched junction nucleotides: 4.

In this sample, this clone turned up a few times. The chain carries TRBV6-1 and TRBJ1-2; TRBD1 matches at 7 bases. The length of the CDR3 is 12 residues. After removal of 7 bases from V and 8 bases from J, the junction contained 7 bases not matched to a gene. The germline CDR1 and CDR2 sequences are MNHNS and SASEGT. The CDR3 protein is CASNPLDRGYTF. CDR3 nucleotide sequence: TGTGCCAGCAATCCTTTGGACAGGGGCTACACCTTC.

The chain combines TRBV6-6 with TRBJ2-3, with TRBD2 matching over 7 bases. CDR1 is MNHNY and CDR2 is SVGAGI in the germline V gene (reference sequence). The CDR3 sequence is 15 residues long. Trimming took 6 bases from V and 0 from J; bases not matched to a gene: 6. The CDR3 region has the DNA TGTGCCAGCAGCCGGGACTACTTAAGCACAGATACGCAGTATTTT. This encodes CASSRDYLSTDTQYF.

The chain links TRBV7-6 to TRBJ2-5, with D perhaps matching TRBD2 (6 bases). CDR1 is SGHVS, CDR2 FNYEAQ, per germline. V lost 5 bases, J lost 2 bases, and 9 bases lay in between. This CDR3 region has 13 residues. The CDR3 bases are TGTGCCAGCAGCCCGGGACTTCAAGAGACCCAGTACTTC. This codes for CASSPGLQETQYF.

The chain is built from TRBV29-1 and TRBJ2-7; 8 bases are shared with TRBD1. The V and J ends lost 3 bases and 0 bases, in that order; junction bases with no gene match: 4. Germline V gene lookup returns CDR1 SQVTM and CDR2 ANQGSEA. This CDR3 comprises 14 residues. CDR3 DNA sequence: TGCAGCGTTGAGGACAGGGCGAGCTCCTACGAGCAGTACTTC. Residues: CSVEDRASSYEQYF.

This clone appeared once. The rearrangement links TRBV4-1 to TRBJ2-5; D possibly uses TRBD1 or TRBD2 (5 bases each). The germline V gene has CDR1 MGHRA and CDR2 YSYEKL. The V end was cut by 8 bases, the J end by 1 base, with 20 bases between. The CDR3 has 16 residues. This chain's CDR3 is CASPTGGAARQETQYF. The CDR3 region has the DNA TGCGCCAGCCCCACTGGGGGAGCGGCTCGCCAAGAGACCCAGTACTTC.

The CDR3 DNA sequence: TGTGCCAGCAGTGAGTGGGGGGGATCCTACGAGCAGTACTTC. This encodes CASSEWGGSYEQYF. J is TRBJ2-7 and V is TRBV25-1; 7 positions match TRBD2. The ends lost 3 bases at V and 1 base at J; junction bases unmatched: 3. In germline, CDR1 is MGHDK, CDR2 SYGVNS. CDR3 length: 14 residues.

The chain joins TRBV19 to TRBJ1-4; unclear D gene. The CDR3 sequence is 14 residues long. Per germline, CDR1 LNHDA and CDR2 SQIVND (reference sequence). V dropped 3 bases and J dropped 0 bases, with 5 bases sitting between them. CDR3 in amino acids: CASSITPTNEKLFF. In DNA form, the CDR3 reads TGTGCCAGTAGTATCACGCCAACTAATGAAAAACTGTTTTTT.